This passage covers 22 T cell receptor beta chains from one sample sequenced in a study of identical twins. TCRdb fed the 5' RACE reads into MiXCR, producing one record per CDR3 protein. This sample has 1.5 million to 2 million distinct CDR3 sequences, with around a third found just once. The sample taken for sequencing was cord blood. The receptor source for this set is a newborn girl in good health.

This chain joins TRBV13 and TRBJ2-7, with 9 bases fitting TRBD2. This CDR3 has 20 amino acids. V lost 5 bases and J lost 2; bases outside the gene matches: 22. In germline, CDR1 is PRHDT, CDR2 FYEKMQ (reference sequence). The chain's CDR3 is CASSHTNPWRGGGVAYEQYF. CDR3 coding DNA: TGTGCCAGCAGCCATACAAACCCTTGGCGGGGGGGAGGGGTTGCCTACGAGCAGTACTTC.

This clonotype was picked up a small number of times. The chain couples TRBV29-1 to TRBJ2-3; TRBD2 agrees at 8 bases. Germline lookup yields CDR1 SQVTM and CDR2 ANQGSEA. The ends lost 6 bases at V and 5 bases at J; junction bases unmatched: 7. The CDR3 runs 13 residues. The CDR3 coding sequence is TGCAGCGTGGGGGGACTAGGGGGAGATACGCAGTATTTT. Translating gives CSVGGLGGDTQYF.

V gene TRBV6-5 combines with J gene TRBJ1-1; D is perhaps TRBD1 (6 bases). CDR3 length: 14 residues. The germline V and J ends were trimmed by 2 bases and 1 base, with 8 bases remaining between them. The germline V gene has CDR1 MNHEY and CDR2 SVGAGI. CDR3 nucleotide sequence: TGTGCCAGCAGTTACACAGGGAGGAACACTGAAGCTTTCTTT. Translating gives CASSYTGRNTEAFF.

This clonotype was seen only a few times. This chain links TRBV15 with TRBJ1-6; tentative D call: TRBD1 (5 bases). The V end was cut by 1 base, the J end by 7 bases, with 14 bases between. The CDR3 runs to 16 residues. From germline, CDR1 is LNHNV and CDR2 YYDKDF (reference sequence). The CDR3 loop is CATSRAPDSVNSPLHF. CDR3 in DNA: TGTGCCACCAGCAGAGCCCCTGACAGTGTAAATTCACCCCTCCACTTT.

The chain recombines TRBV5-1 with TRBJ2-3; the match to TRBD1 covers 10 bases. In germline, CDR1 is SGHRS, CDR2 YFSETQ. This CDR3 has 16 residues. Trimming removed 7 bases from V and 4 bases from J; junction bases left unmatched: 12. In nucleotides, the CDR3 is TGCGCCAGCGGGCCCGGGACAGGGGCCTTCGCAGATACGCAGTATTTT. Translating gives CASGPGTGAFADTQYF.

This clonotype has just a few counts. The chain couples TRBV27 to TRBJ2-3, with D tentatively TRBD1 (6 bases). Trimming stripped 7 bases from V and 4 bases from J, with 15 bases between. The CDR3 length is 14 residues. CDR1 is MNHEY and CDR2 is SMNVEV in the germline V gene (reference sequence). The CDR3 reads CASTGTGIPDTQYF. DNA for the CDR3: TGTGCCAGCACGGGAACAGGGATCCCAGATACGCAGTATTTT.

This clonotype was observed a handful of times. The CDR3 DNA reads as TGCAGTGCGGGGACTAGCGGGGGGCCCTTGTCCGGGGAGCAGTACTTC. It is translated as CSAGTSGGPLSGEQYF. The chain uses TRBV20-1 and TRBJ2-7; 15 bases fit TRBD2. The J segment lost 7 bases and the V segment lost 6 bases, leaving 13 bases of the junction unmatched. The germline V gene encodes CDR1 DFQATT and CDR2 SNEGSKA (reference sequence). The CDR3 has 16 residues.

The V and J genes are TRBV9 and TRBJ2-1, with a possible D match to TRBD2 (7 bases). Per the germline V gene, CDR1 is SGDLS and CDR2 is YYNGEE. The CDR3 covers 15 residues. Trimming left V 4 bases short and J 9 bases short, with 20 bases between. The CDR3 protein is CASSPHGGGAGEQFF. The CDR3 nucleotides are TGTGCCAGCAGCCCGCATGGGGGGGGGGCCGGTGAGCAGTTCTTC. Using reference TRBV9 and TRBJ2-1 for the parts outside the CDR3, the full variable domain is DSGVTQTPKHLITATGQRVTLRCSPRSGDLSVYWYQQSLDQGLQFLIQYYNGEERAKGNILERFSAQQFPDLHSELNLSSLELGDSALYFCASSPHGGGAGEQFFGPGTRLTVL.

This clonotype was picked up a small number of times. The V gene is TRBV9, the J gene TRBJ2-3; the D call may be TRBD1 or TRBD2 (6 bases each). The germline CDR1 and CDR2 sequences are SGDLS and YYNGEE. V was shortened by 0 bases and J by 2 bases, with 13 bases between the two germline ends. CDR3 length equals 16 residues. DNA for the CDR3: TGTGCCAGCAGCGTAGAGAGGGGGGAACTCACAGATACGCAGTATTTT. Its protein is CASSVERGELTDTQYF.

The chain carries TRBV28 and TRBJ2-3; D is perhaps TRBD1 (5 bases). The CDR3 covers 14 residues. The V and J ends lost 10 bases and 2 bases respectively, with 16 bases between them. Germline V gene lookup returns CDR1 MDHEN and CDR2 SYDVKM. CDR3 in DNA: TGTGCCAACGTAAGCATTGGGGCCACAGATACGCAGTATTTT. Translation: CANVSIGATDTQYF.

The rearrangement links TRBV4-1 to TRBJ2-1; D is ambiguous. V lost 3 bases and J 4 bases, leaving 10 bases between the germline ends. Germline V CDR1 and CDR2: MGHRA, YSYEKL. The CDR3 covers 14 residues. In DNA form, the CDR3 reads TGCGCCAGCAGCCACCCCCTTTTTTACAATGAGCAGTTCTTC. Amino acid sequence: CASSHPLFYNEQFF.

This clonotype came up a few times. The CDR3 DNA reads TGTGCCAGCAGATCCCTAGCGGACTCCTACGAGCAGTACTTC. It yields the protein CASRSLADSYEQYF. V gene TRBV12-3 or TRBV12-4 combines with J gene TRBJ2-7, with 7 bases matching TRBD2. The CDR3 consists of 14 residues. Unmatched junction bases numbered 5, after V lost 6 bases and J lost 0 bases.

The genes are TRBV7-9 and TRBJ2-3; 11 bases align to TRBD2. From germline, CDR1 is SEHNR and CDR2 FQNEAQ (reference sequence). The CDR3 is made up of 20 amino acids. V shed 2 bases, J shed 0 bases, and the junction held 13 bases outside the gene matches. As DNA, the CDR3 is TGTGCCAGCAGCTTACGGTTAGCGGGGGGGCCATTGAGGAGCACAGATACGCAGTATTTT. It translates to CASSLRLAGGPLRSTDTQYF.

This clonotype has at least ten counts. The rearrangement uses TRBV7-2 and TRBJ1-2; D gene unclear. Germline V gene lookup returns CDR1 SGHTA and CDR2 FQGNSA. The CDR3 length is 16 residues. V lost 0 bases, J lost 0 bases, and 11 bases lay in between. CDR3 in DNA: TGTGCCAGCAGCTTAGCGCCCCGGGGTCCTAACTATGGCTACACCTTC. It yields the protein CASSLAPRGPNYGYTF.

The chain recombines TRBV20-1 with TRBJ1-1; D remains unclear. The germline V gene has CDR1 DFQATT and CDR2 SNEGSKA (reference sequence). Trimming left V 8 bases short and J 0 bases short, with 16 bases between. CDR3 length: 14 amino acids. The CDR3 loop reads CSPLAPTMNTEAFF. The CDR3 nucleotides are TGCAGTCCCCTCGCCCCCACGATGAACACTGAAGCTTTCTTT.

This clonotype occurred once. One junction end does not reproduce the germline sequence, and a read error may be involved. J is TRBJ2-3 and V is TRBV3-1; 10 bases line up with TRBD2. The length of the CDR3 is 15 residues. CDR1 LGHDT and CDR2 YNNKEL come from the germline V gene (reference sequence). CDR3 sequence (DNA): TGTGCCAGCAGCCGAACTAGCGGGGACACAGATGCGCAGTATTTT. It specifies CASSRTSGDTDAQYF.

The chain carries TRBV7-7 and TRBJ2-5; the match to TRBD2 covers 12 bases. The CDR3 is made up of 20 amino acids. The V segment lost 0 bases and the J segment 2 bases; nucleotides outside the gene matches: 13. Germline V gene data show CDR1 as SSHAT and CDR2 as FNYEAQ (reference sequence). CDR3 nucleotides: TGTGCCAGCAGCTTAGCCCCCGGACTAGCGGGGAGCCAGGGTCAAGAGACCCAGTACTTC. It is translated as CASSLAPGLAGSQGQETQYF.

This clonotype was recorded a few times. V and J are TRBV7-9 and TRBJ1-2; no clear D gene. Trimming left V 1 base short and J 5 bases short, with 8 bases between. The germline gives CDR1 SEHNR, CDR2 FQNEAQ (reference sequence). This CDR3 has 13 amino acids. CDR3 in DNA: TGTGCCAGCAGCTTAGTCGGATTTTATGGCTACACCTTC. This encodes CASSLVGFYGYTF.

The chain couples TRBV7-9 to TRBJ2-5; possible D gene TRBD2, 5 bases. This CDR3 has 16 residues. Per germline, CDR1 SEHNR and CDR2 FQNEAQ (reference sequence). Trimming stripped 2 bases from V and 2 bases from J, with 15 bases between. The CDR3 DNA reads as TGTGCCAGCAGCTTATTCAATACGGGGTTTCAAGAGACCCAGTACTTC. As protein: CASSLFNTGFQETQYF. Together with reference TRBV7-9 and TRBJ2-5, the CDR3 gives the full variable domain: DTGVSQNPRHKITKRGQNVTFRCDPISEHNRLYWYRQTLGQGPEFLTYFQNEAQLEKSRLLSDRFSAERPKGSFSTLEIQRTEQGDSAMYLCASSLFNTGFQETQYFGPGTRLLVL.

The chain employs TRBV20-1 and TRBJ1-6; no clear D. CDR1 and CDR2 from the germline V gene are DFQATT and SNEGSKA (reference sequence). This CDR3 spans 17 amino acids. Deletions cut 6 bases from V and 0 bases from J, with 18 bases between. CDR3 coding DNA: TGCAGTGCGCTGAAAGTTGGTAGGAGCTCCTATAATTCACCCCTCCACTTT. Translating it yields CSALKVGRSSYNSPLHF.

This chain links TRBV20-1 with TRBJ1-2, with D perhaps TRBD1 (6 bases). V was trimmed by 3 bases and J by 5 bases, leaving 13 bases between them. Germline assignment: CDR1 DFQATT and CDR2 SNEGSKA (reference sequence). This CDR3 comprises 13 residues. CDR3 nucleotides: TGCAGTGCTAGCAGGGGAGGCTTATATGGCTACACCTTC. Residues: CSASRGGLYGYTF.

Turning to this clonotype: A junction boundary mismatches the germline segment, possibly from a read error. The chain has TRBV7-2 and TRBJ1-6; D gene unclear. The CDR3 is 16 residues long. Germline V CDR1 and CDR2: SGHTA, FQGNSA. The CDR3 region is CASSLESGRLNSPPHF. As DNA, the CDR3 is TGTGCCAGCAGCTTAGAGTCGGGCAGGCTTAATTCACCCCCCCACTTT.